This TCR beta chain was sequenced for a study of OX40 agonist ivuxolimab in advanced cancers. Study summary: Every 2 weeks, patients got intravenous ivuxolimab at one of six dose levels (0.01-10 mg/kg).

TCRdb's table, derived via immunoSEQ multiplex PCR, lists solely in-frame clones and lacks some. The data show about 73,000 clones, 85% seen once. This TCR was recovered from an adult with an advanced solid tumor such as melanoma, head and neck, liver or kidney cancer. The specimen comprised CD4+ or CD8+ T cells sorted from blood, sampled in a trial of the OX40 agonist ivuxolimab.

CDR3 sequence: CASSLAQGGPEYEQYF. For the CDR3, the DNA is TGTGCCAGCAGCTTAGCGCAAGGGGGCCCTGAGTACGAGCAGTACTTC. The J gene is TRBJ2-7, the V gene TRBV7-9, with 7 bases matching TRBD1. V lost 0 bases to trimming and J lost 4 bases; unmatched junction nucleotides: 9. CDR3 size: 16 residues. Germline V gene sequence: CDR1 SEHNR, CDR2 FQNEAQ (reference sequence).